The 17 T cell receptor beta chains below come from one sample, sequenced in a study of blood T cell repertoires in COVID-19. The table came from immunoSEQ multiplex PCR; TCRdb's copy has only in-frame clones and leaves some out. The sample carries 250,000 or so clones, approximately 90% recorded once. The specimen sequenced was peripheral blood. These receptors all come from a woman between 25 and 40 years old with COVID-19, enrolled during active disease.

V and J are TRBV10-2 and TRBJ2-1; TRBD2 matches at 7 bases. The CDR3 runs 15 residues. The J segment lost 5 bases and the V segment lost 6 bases, leaving 10 bases of the junction unmatched. Germline loops: CDR1 WSHSY, CDR2 SAAADI. The DNA of the CDR3 is TGCGCCAGCAGAATTAGTGGGGGGGATCACAATGAGCAGTTCTTC. Its protein is CASRISGGDHNEQFF.

This chain joins TRBV18 and TRBJ2-1; 9 bases are a match to TRBD2. Germline V gene data show CDR1 as KGHSH and CDR2 as LQKENI. The J segment lost 7 bases and the V segment lost 2 bases, leaving 9 bases of the junction unmatched. This CDR3 is built from 16 residues. The CDR3: CASSPASGASWNEQFF. For the CDR3, the DNA is TGTGCCAGCTCACCAGCTAGCGGGGCCTCGTGGAATGAGCAGTTCTTC.

This sequence joins TRBV3-1 (or the pseudogene TRBV3-2) and TRBJ2-7, with D tentatively TRBD2 (7 bases). Deletions cut 2 bases from V and 5 bases from J, with 16 bases between. Germline V lookup: CDR1 LGHDT, CDR2 YNNKEL (reference sequence). The CDR3 totals 15 residues. CDR3 in DNA: TGTGCCAGCAGCCAATGGGGGGGCTCTCCCCACGAGCAGTACTTC. Protein: CASSQWGGSPHEQYF.

The chain joins TRBV7-2 to TRBJ2-3; D not certain. Germline V lookup: CDR1 SGHTA, CDR2 FQGNSA. This CDR3 spans 14 amino acids. The germline V and J ends were trimmed by 1 base and 5 bases, with 10 bases remaining between them. The CDR3 spells CASSLGSLVDTQYF. The DNA of the CDR3 is TGTGCCAGCAGCTTAGGGAGCCTCGTAGATACGCAGTATTTT.

The chain joins TRBV18 to TRBJ1-2; possible D gene TRBD1, 5 bases. Trimming shortened V by 1 base and J by 8 bases, and 17 bases separated the two germline ends. Germline assignment: CDR1 KGHSH and CDR2 LQKENI. CDR3 length equals 15 residues. The CDR3 region is CASSPLIGETGGYTF. The DNA of the CDR3 is TGTGCCAGCTCACCACTAATAGGTGAAACAGGAGGCTACACCTTC. Based on the CDR3 plus reference TRBV18 and TRBJ1-2, the full variable domain is NAGVMQNPRHLVRRRGQEARLRCSPMKGHSHVYWYRQLPEEGLKFMVYLQKENIIDESGMPKERFSAEFPKEGPSILRIQQVVRGDSAAYFCASSPLIGETGGYTFGSGTRLTVV.

This clone was detected only a few times. The same CDR3 also results from other DNA sequences found in this sample. This chain joins TRBV7-2 and TRBJ1-6; weak D call: TRBD1 (6 bases). Germline loops: CDR1 SGHTA, CDR2 FQGNSA. This CDR3 has 13 amino acids. The ends were cut back, 8 bases at V and 4 bases at J, with 9 bases in the middle. This CDR3 reads CASGQPYNSPLHF. Written as DNA, the CDR3 is TGTGCCAGCGGACAGCCTTATAATTCACCCCTCCACTTT.

The chain is built from TRBV7-9 and TRBJ1-1; D call uncertain. The CDR3 is 18 amino acids. Between the trimmed V and J ends, which lost 1 base and 3 bases, there was a span of 21 bases. In germline, CDR1 is SEHNR, CDR2 FQNEAQ (reference sequence). The CDR3 DNA reads as TGTGCCAGCAGCTTAGGGTTAATGGACTGGGGTAGGGACACTGAAGCTTTCTTT. Its translation: CASSLGLMDWGRDTEAFF. Looking up the rest from reference TRBV7-9 and TRBJ1-1 gives the full variable domain: DTGVSQNPRHKITKRGQNVTFRCDPISEHNRLYWYRQTLGQGPEFLTYFQNEAQLEKSRLLSDRFSAERPKGSFSTLEIQRTEQGDSAMYLCASSLGLMDWGRDTEAFFGQGTRLTVV.

V usage is TRBV27 and J usage is TRBJ1-5; TRBD1 agrees at 8 bases. With 1 base clipped from V and 4 bases from J, the junction kept 6 bases outside the gene matches. The CDR3 runs to 16 residues. Germline values: CDR1 MNHEY, CDR2 SMNVEV (reference sequence). The CDR3, as DNA: TGTGCCAGCAGTTTATTGGCAGGGGGCTTGAATCAGCCCCAGCATTTT. It translates to CASSLLAGGLNQPQHF.

The chain joins TRBV3-1 (or the pseudogene TRBV3-2) to TRBJ2-7, with 7 bases identical to TRBD2. CDR3 length: 16 amino acids. CDR1 and CDR2 (germline): LGHDT, YNNKEL (reference sequence). V was clipped by 0 bases and J by 4 bases; unmatched bases: 9. The CDR3 here is CASSQDSGPRGYEQYV. For the CDR3, the DNA is TGTGCCAGCAGCCAAGATAGCGGGCCCCGGGGTTACGAGCAGTACGTC.

Only one count was recorded for this clone. The chain is built from TRBV15 and TRBJ2-6, with D perhaps matching TRBD1 (6 bases). Germline V gene data show CDR1 as LNHNV and CDR2 as YYDKDF (reference sequence). V was clipped by 1 base and J by 8 bases, with 15 bases between them. The CDR3 length is 16 residues. The CDR3 nucleotides read TGTGCCACCAGCAGAGGGACAGTAGAGGGGTCCAACGTCCTGACTTTC. This codes for CATSRGTVEGSNVLTF.

This clone was seen once. J is TRBJ1-4 and V is TRBV5-4; unclear D gene. This CDR3 region has 19 residues. V was clipped by 2 bases and J by 0 bases, with 20 bases between them. Germline V CDR1 and CDR2: SGHNT, YYREEE (reference sequence). The DNA for the CDR3 is TGTGCCAGCAGCTTCTACGTCCCAAGCGAATTTGCAACTAATGAAAAACTGTTTTTT. It specifies CASSFYVPSEFATNEKLFF.

V and J are TRBV9 and TRBJ1-2; D is undetermined. Germline V gene data show CDR1 as SGDLS and CDR2 as YYNGEE. This CDR3 has 14 residues. V lost 3 bases and J 2 bases, leaving 11 bases between the germline ends. In DNA form, the CDR3 reads TGTGCCAGCAGCGACGGACTGATAAACTATGGCTACACCTTC. This sequence encodes CASSDGLINYGYTF.

The chain recombines TRBV4-3 with TRBJ2-7; 7 nucleotides align to TRBD1. This CDR3 comprises 15 residues. The germline gives CDR1 LGHNA, CDR2 YSLEER. The trim removed 0 bases at V and 2 bases at J, leaving 4 bases unmatched. The CDR3 region is CASSQDPGTAYEQYF. The CDR3 nucleotides are TGCGCCAGCAGCCAAGATCCCGGGACAGCCTACGAGCAGTACTTC.

V usage is TRBV19 and J usage is TRBJ1-1; no firm D call. Between the trimmed V and J ends, which lost 6 bases and 1 base, there was a span of 9 bases. The CDR3 contains 13 residues. The germline V gene has CDR1 LNHDA and CDR2 SQIVND (reference sequence). CDR3 in amino acids: CASRFAGNTEAFF. CDR3 coding DNA: TGTGCCAGTAGGTTCGCAGGGAACACTGAAGCTTTCTTT.

The chain joins TRBV2 to TRBJ2-5; TRBD2 matches at 15 bases. CDR1 and CDR2 (germline): SNHLY, FYNNEI. V lost 10 bases to trimming and J lost 5 bases; unmatched junction nucleotides: 5. The CDR3 runs 14 residues. The CDR3 bases are TGTGCCACACGGACTAGCGGGAGGGACGAGACCCAGTACTTC. Translation: CATRTSGRDETQYF.

The rearrangement uses TRBV12-1 and TRBJ2-1; the D call in the table, TRBD2, was not verified against the DNA. TRBV12-1 is deemed a pseudogene. The CDR3 runs to 17 residues. The CDR3 loop reads CASSEPPGTSGYNEQFF. The DNA of the CDR3 is TGTGCCAGCAGCGAACCGCCGGGGACTAGCGGCTACAATGAGCAGTTCTTC.

The CDR3 is CASSQSRGEPQHF. In nucleotides, the CDR3 is TGTGCCAGCAGCCAATCGAGAGGTGAGCCCCAGCATTTT. V and J are TRBV16 and TRBJ1-5; D gene ambiguous. The V and J ends lost 0 bases and 8 bases respectively, with 8 bases between them. The CDR3 totals 13 residues. CDR1 is KGHSY, CDR2 FQNENV, per germline.